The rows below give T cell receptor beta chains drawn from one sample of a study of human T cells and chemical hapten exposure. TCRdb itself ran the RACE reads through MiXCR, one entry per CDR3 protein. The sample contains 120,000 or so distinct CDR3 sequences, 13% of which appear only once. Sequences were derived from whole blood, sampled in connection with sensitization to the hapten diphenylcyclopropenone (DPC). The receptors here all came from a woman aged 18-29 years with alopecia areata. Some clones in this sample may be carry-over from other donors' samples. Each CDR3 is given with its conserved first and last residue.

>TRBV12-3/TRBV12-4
CASSRALPLDIQYF
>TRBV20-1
CSARGGSDYEQYF
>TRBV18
CASSPVINRYNEQFF
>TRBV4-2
CASSQEGSDYGYTF
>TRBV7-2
CASSLGAGGEKLFF
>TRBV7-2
CASSLGGWQETQYF
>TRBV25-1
CASSDYMAGDGYNEQFF
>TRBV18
CASSPGQGNEQFF
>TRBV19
CASSPTGTPLAQHF
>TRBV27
CASSRGFLWGTEKLFF
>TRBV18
CASSPIAEGSTEAFF
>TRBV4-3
CASSQERGNEKLFF
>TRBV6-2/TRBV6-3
CASRTGGASSYNEQFF
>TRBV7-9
CASSLTGVSYEQYF
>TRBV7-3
CASSTPRTVSNQPQHF
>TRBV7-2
CASSLALPRGEYNEQFF
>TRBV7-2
CASSLGGQEDSGNTIYF
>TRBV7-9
CASSAQGAGPQHF
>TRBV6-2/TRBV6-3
CASSPRGLQGEAFF
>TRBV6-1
CASSQDTGSSYEQYF
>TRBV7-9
CASSSQGYEQYF
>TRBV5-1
CASSPQGMREKLFF
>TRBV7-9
CASSSTPEAFF
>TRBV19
CASSPEGGGYTF
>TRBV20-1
CSAGREDTQYF
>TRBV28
CASSPSGEGSYKQYF
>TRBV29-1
CSVAAAGGTDTQYF
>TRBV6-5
CASSYGSDRPNTGELFF
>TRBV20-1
CSARAGGEFNEQYF
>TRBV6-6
CASSYFRGGNEQFF
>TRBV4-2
CASSQDGNTEAFF
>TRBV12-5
CASGLEGRPYNSPLHF
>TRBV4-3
CASSQVGGSPLHF
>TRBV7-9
CASSAVRGTATDTQYF
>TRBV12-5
CASGLDGAKAGELFF
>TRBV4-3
CASSQVPVGYGYTF
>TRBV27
CASRPPSGGTGELFF
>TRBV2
CASTHSKGLAGVNTGELFF
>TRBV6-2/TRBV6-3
CASRPGTSGNTGELFF
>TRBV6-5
CASSREGGGRTDTQYF
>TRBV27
CASSFGAQVVTDTQYF
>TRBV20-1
CSASESSGGNTGELFF
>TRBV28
CASENSYEQYF
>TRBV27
CASSFYFGPPNEQFF
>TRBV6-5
CASRERPFEPQHF
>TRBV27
CASSAMTGSGYTF
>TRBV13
CASSLREAGAYTDTQYF
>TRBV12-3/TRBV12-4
CASSYTDTQYF
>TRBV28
CASSLSLTTAKETQYF
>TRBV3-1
CASNIPSSGTNVLTF
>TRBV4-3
CASSQVSGNTDTQYF
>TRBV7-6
CASSLSGTGEKLFF
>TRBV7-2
CASSALLAGVPLEQYF
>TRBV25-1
CASSYRTNQPQHF
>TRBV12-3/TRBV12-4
CASRPSGTGRQPQHF
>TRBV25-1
CASADGGSYEQYF
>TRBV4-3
CASSQDMTGGNYNEQFF
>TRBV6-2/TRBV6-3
CASEMGQGTGAFF
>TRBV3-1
CASSPPRRANGAQYF
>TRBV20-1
CSATDRAWGNYGYTF